This paragraph covers one T cell receptor (beta chain) sequence. These data originate in a study of blood T cells in healthy people across ages. Through a sample-barcoded 5' primer and a J-beta primer mix, a second PCR was run for roughly 7 to 11 cycles. TCRdb called the 5' RACE reads again in MiXCR, with one record for every CDR3 protein. The table lists some 760,000 distinct CDR3 sequences, around 25% of them singletons. Per the germline V gene, CDR1 is MNHEY and CDR2 is SVGAGI. V lost 6 bases and J 3 bases, leaving 14 bases between the germline ends. The CDR3 extends over 14 amino acids. These records were also assigned to another study, of T cells of mothers and their children.

The specimen was blood. The chain links TRBV6-5 to TRBJ1-2; D possibly corresponds to TRBD1 (6 bases). The sequence was obtained from a boy under 18 in good health. The CDR3 is CASSRQVPHYGYTF. As DNA, the CDR3 is TGTGCCAGCAGCCGACAGGTCCCTCACTATGGCTACACCTTC.